This T cell receptor beta chain was recovered during a study of T cell changes during pregnancy in multiple sclerosis. CDR1 and CDR2 (germline): SGHRS, YFSETQ. J gave up 1 base and V 7 bases, and 2 bases lay outside the gene matches. The CDR3 spans 14 residues. TCRdb's copy holds only in-frame clones and misses some; the assay was immunoSEQ multiplex PCR. The table includes 33,000 or so clones, about nine tenths detected once. This chain joins TRBV5-1 and TRBJ2-2, with 9 bases that match TRBD1. The clonotype comes from a female donor with multiple sclerosis, enrolled in a pregnancy study. Sequencing was performed on CD8+ T cells from peripheral blood mononuclear cells, taken in the third trimester of pregnancy. CDR3 bases: TGCGCCAGCTCGGGACAGGGGAACACCGGGGAGCTGTTTTTT. This encodes CASSGQGNTGELFF. Looking up the rest from reference TRBV5-1 and TRBJ2-2 gives the full variable domain: KAGVTQTPRYLIKTRGQQVTLSCSPISGHRSVSWYQQTPGQGLQFLFEYFSETQRNKGNFPGRFSGRQFSNSRSEMNVSTLELGDSALYLCASSGQGNTGELFFGEGSRLTVL.